The clone carrying this T cell receptor beta chain appeared once. The antigen remains undetermined. The repertoire was sequenced with immunoSEQ multiplex PCR; TCRdb's copy has only in-frame clones and lacks some. The sample has approximately 150,000 clones, 80% to 95% seen once; the top ten hold 4.4%. This CDR3 contains 15 residues. Germline loops: CDR1 SNHLY, CDR2 FYNNEI. V was shortened by 6 bases and J by 9 bases, with 23 bases between the two germline ends. The entry originates in a study of T cell responses to AZD1222 COVID-19 vaccine. Study-level background: Samples with a second dose at about 4 or about 12 weeks were pooled together.

Study-wide results and limits: After two AZD1222 doses, spike-specific TCR breadth and depth rose versus day 0.

This TCR came from an adult in good health. Sequenced here: peripheral blood, sampled on day 0 of AZD1222 vaccination. The chain combines TRBV2 with TRBJ2-5; D remains ambiguous. The CDR3 coding sequence is TGTGCCAGCAGGCCGGCTATGATGGGCGATTCGGCCCAGTACTTC. This sequence encodes CASRPAMMGDSAQYF.